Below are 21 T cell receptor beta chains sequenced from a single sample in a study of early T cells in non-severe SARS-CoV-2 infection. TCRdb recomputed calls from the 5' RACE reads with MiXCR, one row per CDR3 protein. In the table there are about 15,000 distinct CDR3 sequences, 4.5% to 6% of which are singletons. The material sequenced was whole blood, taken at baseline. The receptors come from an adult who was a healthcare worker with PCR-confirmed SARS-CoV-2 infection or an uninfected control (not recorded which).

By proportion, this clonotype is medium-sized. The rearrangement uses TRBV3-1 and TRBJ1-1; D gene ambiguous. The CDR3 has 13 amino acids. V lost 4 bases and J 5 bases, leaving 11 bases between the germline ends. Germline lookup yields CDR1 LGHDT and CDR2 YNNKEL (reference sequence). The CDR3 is CASSRPEETEAFF. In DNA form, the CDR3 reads TGTGCCAGCAGCCGCCCGGAGGAGACTGAAGCTTTCTTT.

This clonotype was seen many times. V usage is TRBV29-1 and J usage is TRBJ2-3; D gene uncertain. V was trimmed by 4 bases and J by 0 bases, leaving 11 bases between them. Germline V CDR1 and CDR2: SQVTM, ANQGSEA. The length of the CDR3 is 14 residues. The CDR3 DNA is TGCAGCGTTGTTCGGCAGACGAGCACAGATACGCAGTATTTT. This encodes CSVVRQTSTDTQYF.

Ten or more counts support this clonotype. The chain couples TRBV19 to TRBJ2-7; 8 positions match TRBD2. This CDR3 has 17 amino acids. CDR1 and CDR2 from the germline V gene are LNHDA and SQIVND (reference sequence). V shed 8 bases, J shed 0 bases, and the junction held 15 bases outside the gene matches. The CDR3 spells CASSQWSSGRLSYEQYF. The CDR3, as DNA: TGTGCCAGTTCTCAATGGTCTAGCGGGCGACTCTCCTACGAGCAGTACTTC.

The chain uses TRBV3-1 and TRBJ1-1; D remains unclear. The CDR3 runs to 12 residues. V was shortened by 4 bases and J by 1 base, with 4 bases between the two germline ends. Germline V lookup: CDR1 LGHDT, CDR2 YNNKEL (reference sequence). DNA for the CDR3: TGTGCCAGCAGCCGGCCGAACACTGAAGCTTTCTTT. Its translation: CASSRPNTEAFF.

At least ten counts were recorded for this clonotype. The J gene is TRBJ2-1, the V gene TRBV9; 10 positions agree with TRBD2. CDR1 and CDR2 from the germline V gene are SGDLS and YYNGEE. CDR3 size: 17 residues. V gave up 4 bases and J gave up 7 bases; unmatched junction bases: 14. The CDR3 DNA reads TGTGCCAGCAGCCCGGACTTAGCGGGGGGAGTGATGAATGAGCAGTTCTTC. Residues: CASSPDLAGGVMNEQFF. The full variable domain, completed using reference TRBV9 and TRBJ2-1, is DSGVTQTPKHLITATGQRVTLRCSPRSGDLSVYWYQQSLDQGLQFLIQYYNGEERAKGNILERFSAQQFPDLHSELNLSSLELGDSALYFCASSPDLAGGVMNEQFFGPGTRLTVL.

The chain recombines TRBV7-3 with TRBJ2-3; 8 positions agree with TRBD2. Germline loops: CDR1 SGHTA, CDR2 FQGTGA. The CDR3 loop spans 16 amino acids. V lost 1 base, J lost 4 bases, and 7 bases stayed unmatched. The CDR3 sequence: CASSLNLAGGSDTQYF. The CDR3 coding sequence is TGTGCCAGCAGCTTAAACTTGGCGGGGGGCTCAGATACGCAGTATTTT.

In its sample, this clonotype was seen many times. CDR3 sequence: CASSIARGWGSGELFF. DNA for the CDR3: TGTGCCAGCAGTATAGCCAGGGGGTGGGGTAGCGGGGAGCTGTTTTTT. V usage is TRBV6-5 and J usage is TRBJ2-2; 7 bases fit TRBD1. CDR1 and CDR2 (germline): MNHEY, SVGAGI. V trimming: 5 bases; J trimming: 7 bases; junction bases outside the gene matches: 13. This CDR3 is built from 16 residues.

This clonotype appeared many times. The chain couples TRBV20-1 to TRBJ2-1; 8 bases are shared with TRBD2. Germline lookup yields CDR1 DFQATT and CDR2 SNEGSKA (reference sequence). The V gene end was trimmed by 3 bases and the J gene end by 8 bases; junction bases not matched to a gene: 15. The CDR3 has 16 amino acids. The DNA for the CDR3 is TGCAGTGCTAGTTACCTTAGGCGGGGGGCTGGCTATGAGCAGTTCTTC. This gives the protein CSASYLRRGAGYEQFF.

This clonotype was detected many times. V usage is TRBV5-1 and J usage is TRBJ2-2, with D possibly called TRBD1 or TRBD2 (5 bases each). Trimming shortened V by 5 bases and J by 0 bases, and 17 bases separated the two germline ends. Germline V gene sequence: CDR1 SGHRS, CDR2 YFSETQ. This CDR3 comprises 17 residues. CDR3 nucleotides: TGCGCCAGCAGAACCCTAACGGGGACCCCGAACACCGGGGAGCTGTTTTTT. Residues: CASRTLTGTPNTGELFF.

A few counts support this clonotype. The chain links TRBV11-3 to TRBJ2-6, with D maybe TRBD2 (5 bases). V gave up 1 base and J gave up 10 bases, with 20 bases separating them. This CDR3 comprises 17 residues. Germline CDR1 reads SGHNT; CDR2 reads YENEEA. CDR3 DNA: TGTGCCAGCAGCTTAGGTGCGGGTCCCCAGACCCAAAACGTCCTGACTTTC. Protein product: CASSLGAGPQTQNVLTF.

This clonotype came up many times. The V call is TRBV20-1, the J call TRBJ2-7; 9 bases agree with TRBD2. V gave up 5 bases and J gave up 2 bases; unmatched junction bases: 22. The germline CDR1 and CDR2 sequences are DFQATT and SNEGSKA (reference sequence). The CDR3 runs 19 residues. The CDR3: CSAVMLTGLAGSAPYEQYF. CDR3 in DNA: TGCAGTGCTGTTATGCTTACCGGGCTAGCGGGGTCCGCGCCCTACGAGCAGTACTTC.

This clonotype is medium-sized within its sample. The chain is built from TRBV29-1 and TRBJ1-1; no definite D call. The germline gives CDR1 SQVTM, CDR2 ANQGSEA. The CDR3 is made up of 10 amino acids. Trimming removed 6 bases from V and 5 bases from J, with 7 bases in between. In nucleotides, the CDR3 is TGCAGCGTCCGGACTACTGAAGCTTTCTTT. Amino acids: CSVRTTEAFF.

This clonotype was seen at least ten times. CDR3 DNA: TGCAGCGTTGAAGATGTGGACAGATACGAGCAGTACTTC. The encoded protein is CSVEDVDRYEQYF. The V gene is TRBV29-1, the J gene TRBJ2-7, with a tentative D call TRBD1 (6 bases). The CDR3 consists of 13 residues. Per germline, CDR1 SQVTM and CDR2 ANQGSEA. Trimming left V 0 bases short and J 4 bases short, with 10 bases between.

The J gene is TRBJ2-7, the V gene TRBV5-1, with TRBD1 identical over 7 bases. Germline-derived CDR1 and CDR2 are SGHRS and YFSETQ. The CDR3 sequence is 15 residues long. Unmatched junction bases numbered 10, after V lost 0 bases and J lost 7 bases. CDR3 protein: CASSLARDSSNEQYF. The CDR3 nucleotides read TGCGCCAGCAGCTTGGCCCGGGACAGTTCGAATGAGCAGTACTTC. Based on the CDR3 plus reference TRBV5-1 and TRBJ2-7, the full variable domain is KAGVTQTPRYLIKTRGQQVTLSCSPISGHRSVSWYQQTPGQGLQFLFEYFSETQRNKGNFPGRFSGRQFSNSRSEMNVSTLELGDSALYLCASSLARDSSNEQYFGPGTRLTVT.

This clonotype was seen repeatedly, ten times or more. As DNA, the CDR3 is TGCGCCAGCAGCCAATTACAGGGGGTTGGGAATGAGCAGTTCTTC. Translated: CASSQLQGVGNEQFF. The chain carries TRBV4-3 and TRBJ2-1, with 8 bases matching TRBD1. Trimming cost V 2 bases and J 7 bases; bases outside gene matches: 7. There are 15 residues in the CDR3. Germline CDR1 LGHNA, CDR2 YSLEER.

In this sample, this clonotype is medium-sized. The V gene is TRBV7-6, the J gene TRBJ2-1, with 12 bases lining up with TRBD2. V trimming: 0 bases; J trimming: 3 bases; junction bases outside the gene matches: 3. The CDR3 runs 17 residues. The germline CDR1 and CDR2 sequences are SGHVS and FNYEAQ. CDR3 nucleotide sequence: TGTGCCAGCAGCTTAGCGCCACTAGCGGGGGGCTACAATGAGCAGTTCTTC. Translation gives CASSLAPLAGGYNEQFF.

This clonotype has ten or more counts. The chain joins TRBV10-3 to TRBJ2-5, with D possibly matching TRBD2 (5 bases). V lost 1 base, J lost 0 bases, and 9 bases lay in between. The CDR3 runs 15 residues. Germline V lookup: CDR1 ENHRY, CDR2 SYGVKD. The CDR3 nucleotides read TGTGCCATCAGTGAGTTATGGAGGTACCAAGAGACCCAGTACTTC. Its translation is CAISELWRYQETQYF.

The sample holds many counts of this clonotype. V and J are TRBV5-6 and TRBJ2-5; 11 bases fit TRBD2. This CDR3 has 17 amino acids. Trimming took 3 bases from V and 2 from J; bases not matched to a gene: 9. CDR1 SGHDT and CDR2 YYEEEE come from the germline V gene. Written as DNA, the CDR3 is TGTGCCAGCAGCTCCCCCACAACTAGCGGGGGACAAGAGACCCAGTACTTC. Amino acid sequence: CASSSPTTSGGQETQYF.

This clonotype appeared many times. CDR3: CASSSTGGEPPDEQYF. The CDR3 DNA follows: TGTGCCAGTAGTTCAACGGGCGGGGAACCCCCCGACGAGCAGTACTTC. The chain is built from TRBV19 and TRBJ2-7; possibly TRBD2 for D (6 bases). This CDR3 is 16 amino acids long. Trimming removed 5 bases from V and 5 bases from J, with 22 bases in between. Germline CDR1 and CDR2: LNHDA and SQIVND (reference sequence).

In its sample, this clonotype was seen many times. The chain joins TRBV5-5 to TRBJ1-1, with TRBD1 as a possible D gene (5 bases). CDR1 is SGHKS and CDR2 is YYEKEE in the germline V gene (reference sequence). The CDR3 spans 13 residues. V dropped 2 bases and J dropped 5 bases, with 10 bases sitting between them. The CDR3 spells CASSFSRETEAFF. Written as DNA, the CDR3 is TGTGCCAGCAGCTTTTCCAGGGAGACTGAAGCTTTCTTT. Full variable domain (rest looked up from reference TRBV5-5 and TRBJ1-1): DAGVTQSPTHLIKTRGQQVTLRCSPISGHKSVSWYQQVLGQGPQFIFQYYEKEERGRGNFPDRFSARQFPNYSSELNVNALLLGDSALYLCASSFSRETEAFFGQGTRLTVV.

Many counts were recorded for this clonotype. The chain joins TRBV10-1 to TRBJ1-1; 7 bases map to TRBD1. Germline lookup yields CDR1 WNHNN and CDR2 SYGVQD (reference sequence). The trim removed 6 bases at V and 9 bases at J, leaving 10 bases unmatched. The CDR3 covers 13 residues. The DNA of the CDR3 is TGCGCCAGCAGAAAAACAGGGGATCCCCAAGCTTTCTTT. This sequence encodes CASRKTGDPQAFF.